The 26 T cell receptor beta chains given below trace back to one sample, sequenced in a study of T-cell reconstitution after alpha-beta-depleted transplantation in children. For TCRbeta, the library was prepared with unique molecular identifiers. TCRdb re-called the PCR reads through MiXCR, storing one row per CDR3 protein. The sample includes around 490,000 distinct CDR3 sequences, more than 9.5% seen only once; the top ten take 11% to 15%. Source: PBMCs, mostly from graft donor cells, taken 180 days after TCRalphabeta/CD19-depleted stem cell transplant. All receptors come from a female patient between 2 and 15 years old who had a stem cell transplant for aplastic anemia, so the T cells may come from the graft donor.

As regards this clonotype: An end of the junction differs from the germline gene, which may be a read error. In nucleotides, the CDR3 is TGTGCCAGCAGCCTCAGAGACTCTGGGGCCAACGGCCTGACTTTC. Amino acids: CASSLRDSGANGLTF. The chain has TRBV5-6 and TRBJ2-6, with a tentative D call TRBD1 (5 bases). The CDR3 extends over 15 amino acids. From germline, CDR1 is SGHDT and CDR2 YYEEEE.

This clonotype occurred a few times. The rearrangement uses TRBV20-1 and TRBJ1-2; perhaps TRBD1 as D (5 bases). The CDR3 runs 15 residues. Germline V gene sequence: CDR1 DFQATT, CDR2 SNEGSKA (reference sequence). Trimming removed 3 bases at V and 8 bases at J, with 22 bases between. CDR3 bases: TGCAGTGCTAGTGCAGGTAGTGGTCGGACAAACGGCTACACCTTC. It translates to CSASAGSGRTNGYTF.

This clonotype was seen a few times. The CDR3 is CASSLGRLAGVPTDTQYF. In DNA form, the CDR3 reads TGTGCCAGCAGCTTAGGTCGATTAGCGGGAGTCCCCACAGATACGCAGTATTTT. V usage is TRBV11-2 and J usage is TRBJ2-3; 9 nucleotides agree with TRBD2. The germline gives CDR1 SGHAT, CDR2 FQNNGV. With V trimmed by 1 base and J by 2 bases, 10 bases remained unmatched. This CDR3 has 18 residues.

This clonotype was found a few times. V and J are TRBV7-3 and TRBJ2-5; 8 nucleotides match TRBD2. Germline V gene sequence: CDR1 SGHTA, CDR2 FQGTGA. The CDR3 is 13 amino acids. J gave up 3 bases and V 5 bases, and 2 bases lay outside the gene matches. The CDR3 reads CASSVSGKETQYF. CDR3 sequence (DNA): TGTGCCAGCAGCGTTAGCGGGAAAGAGACCCAGTACTTC. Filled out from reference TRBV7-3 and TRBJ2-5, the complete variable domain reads GAGVSQTPSNKVTEKGKYVELRCDPISGHTALYWYRQSLGQGPEFLIYFQGTGAADDSGLPNDRFFAVRPEGSVSTLKIQRTERGDSAVYLCASSVSGKETQYFGPGTRLLVL.

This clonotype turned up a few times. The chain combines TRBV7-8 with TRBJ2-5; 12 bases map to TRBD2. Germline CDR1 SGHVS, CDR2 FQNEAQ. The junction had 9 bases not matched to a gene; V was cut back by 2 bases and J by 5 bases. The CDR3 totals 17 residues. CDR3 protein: CASSLHKGLAGGETQYF. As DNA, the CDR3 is TGTGCCAGCAGCTTACATAAGGGGCTAGCGGGAGGGGAGACCCAGTACTTC.

The CDR3: CASSDLGSGYTF. CDR3 nucleotide sequence: TGTGCCAGCAGCGACCTAGGCAGTGGCTACACCTTC. The genes are TRBV3-1 and TRBJ1-2; D is undetermined. Germline CDR1 reads LGHDT; CDR2 reads YNNKEL (reference sequence). V shed 5 bases and J shed 7 bases, with 11 bases lying between them. The CDR3 loop spans 12 amino acids. Variable domain in full (rest from reference TRBV3-1 and TRBJ1-2): DTAVSQTPKYLVTQMGNDKSIKCEQNLGHDTMYWYKQDSKKFLKIMFSYNNKELIINETVPNRFSPKSPDKAHLNLHINSLELGDSAVYFCASSDLGSGYTFGSGTRLTVV.

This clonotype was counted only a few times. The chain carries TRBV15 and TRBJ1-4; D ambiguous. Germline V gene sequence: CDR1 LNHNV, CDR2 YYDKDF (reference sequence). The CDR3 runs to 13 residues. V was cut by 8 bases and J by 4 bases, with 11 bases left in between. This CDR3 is CATEETYNEKLFF. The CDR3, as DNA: TGTGCCACCGAGGAGACATATAATGAAAAACTGTTTTTT.

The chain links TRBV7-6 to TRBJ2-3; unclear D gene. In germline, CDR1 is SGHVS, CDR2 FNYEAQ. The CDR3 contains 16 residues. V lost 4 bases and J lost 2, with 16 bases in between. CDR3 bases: TGTGCCAGCAGCTCTTTGAGTCGGAGCGCCACAGATACGCAGTATTTT. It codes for CASSSLSRSATDTQYF.

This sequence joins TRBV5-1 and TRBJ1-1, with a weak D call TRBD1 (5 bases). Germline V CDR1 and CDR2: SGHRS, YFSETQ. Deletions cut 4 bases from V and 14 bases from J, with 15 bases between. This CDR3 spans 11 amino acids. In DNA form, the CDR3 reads TGCGCCAGCAGCGTGGGACGGCAGGCCTTCTTT. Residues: CASSVGRQAFF.

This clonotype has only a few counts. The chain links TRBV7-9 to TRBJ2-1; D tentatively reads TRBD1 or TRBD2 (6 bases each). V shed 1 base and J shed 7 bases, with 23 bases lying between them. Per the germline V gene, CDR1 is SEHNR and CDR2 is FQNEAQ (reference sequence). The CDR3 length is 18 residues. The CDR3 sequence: CASSLEYLGSRRGNEQFF. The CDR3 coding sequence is TGTGCCAGCAGCTTAGAGTATTTAGGGAGTAGGAGGGGGAATGAGCAGTTCTTC.

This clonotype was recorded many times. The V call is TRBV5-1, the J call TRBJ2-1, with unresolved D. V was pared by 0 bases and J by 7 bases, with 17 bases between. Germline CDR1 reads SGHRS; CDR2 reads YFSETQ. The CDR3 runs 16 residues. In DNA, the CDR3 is TGCGCCAGCAGCTTGGTTGCTATTTTGGCCGTTAATGAGCAGTTCTTC. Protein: CASSLVAILAVNEQFF.

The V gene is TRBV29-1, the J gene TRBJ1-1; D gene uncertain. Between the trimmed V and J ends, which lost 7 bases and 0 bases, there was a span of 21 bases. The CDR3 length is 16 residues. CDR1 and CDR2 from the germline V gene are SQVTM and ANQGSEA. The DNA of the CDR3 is TGCAGCGCACAACCGAGGGTGCGCGGGGTGAACACTGAAGCTTTCTTT. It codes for CSAQPRVRGVNTEAFF.

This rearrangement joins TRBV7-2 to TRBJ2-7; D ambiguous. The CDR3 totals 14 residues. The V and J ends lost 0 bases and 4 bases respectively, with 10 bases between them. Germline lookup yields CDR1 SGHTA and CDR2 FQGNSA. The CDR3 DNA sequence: TGTGCCAGCAGCTTAGCCCAGGTTGGGTACGAGCAGTACGTC. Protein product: CASSLAQVGYEQYV.

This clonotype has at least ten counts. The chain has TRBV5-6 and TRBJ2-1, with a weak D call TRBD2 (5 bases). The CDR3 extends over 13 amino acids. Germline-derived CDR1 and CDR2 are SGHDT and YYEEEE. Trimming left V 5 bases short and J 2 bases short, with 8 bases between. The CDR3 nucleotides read TGTGCCAGCAGTGCGGGTACCTACAATGAGCAGTTCTTC. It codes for CASSAGTYNEQFF.

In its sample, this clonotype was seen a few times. DNA of the CDR3: TGTGCCAGCAGTTTAGCAGTCCCTCTAGCCAAAAACATTCAGTACTTC. Translation: CASSLAVPLAKNIQYF. The chain joins TRBV12-3 or TRBV12-4 to TRBJ2-4; D is unresolved. The CDR3 contains 16 residues. Deletions cut 0 bases from V and 0 bases from J, with 9 bases between.

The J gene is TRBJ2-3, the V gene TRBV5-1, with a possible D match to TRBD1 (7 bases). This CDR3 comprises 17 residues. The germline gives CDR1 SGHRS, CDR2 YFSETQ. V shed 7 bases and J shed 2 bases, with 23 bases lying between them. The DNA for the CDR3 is TGCGCCAGCCACAAAGGGGGCTCCGGACTATCCACAGATACGCAGTATTTT. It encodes CASHKGGSGLSTDTQYF.

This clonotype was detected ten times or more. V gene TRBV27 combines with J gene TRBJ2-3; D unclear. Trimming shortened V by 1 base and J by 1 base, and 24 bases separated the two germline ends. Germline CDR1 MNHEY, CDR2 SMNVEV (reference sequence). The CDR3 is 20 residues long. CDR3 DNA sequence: TGTGCCAGCAGTTTATATCTGTCTCTCCTACAAGGACCTGGCACAGATACGCAGTATTTT. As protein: CASSLYLSLLQGPGTDTQYF.

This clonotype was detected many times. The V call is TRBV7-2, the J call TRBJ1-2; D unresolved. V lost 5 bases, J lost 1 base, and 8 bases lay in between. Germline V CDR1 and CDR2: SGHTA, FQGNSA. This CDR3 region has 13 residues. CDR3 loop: CASSPSRNYGYTF. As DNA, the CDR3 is TGTGCCAGCAGCCCTAGCCGTAACTATGGCTACACCTTC.

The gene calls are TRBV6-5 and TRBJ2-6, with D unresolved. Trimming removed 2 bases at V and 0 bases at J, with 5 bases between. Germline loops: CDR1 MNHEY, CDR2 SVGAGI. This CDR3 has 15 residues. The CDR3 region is CASSYAYSGANVLTF. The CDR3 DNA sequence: TGTGCCAGCAGTTACGCGTACTCTGGGGCCAACGTCCTGACTTTC.

The CDR3 reads CATLIAGENEQFF. CDR3 coding DNA: TGTGCCACCCTGATAGCGGGAGAGAATGAGCAGTTCTTC. V is TRBV28 and J is TRBJ2-1; 9 bases map to TRBD2. Looked up from germline, CDR1 is MDHEN and CDR2 is SYDVKM. J gave up 7 bases and V 10 bases, and 8 bases lay outside the gene matches. The CDR3 runs to 13 residues. The full variable domain, completed using reference TRBV28 and TRBJ2-1, is DVKVTQSSRYLVKRTGEKVFLECVQDMDHENMFWYRQDPGLGLRLIYFSYDVKMKEKGDIPEGYSVSREKKERFSLILESASTNQTSMYLCATLIAGENEQFFGPGTRLTVL.

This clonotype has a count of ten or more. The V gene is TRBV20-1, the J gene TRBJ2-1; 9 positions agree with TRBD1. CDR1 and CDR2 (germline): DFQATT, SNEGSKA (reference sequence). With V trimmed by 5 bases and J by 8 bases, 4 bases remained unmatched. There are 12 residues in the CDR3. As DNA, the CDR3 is TGCAGTGCTGGGACAGGGAGACATGAGCAGTTCTTC. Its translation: CSAGTGRHEQFF.

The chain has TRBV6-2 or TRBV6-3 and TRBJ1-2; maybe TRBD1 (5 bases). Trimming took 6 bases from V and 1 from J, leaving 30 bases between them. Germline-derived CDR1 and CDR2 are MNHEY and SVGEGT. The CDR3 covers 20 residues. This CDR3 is CASSQPWQIGVLTLNYGYTF. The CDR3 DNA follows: TGTGCCAGCAGCCAACCATGGCAGATAGGGGTCCTAACCCTTAACTATGGCTACACCTTC.

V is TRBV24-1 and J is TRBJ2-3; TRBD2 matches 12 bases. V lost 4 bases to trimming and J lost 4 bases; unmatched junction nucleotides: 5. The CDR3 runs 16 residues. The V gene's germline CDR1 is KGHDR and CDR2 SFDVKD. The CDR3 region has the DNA TGTGCCACCAGTGAGCCGACTAGCGGGAGCGCAGATACGCAGTATTTT. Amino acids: CATSEPTSGSADTQYF.

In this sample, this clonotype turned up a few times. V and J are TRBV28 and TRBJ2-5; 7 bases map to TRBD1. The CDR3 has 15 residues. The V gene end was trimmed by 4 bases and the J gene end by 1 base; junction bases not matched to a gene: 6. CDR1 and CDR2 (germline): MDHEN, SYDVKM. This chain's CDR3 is CASSSWTGPQETQYF. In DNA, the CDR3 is TGTGCCAGCAGTTCCTGGACAGGCCCCCAAGAGACCCAGTACTTC.

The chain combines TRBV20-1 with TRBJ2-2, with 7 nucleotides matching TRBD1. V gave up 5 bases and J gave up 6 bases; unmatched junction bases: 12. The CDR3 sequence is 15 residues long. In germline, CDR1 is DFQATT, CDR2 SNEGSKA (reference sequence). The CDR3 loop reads CSARPLTGNPGELFF. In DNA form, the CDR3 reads TGCAGTGCTCGACCTTTGACAGGGAATCCCGGGGAGCTGTTTTTT.

Written as DNA, the CDR3 is TGTGCCAGCAGATATCAGGGACCCCGGGATTCACCCCTCCACTTT. Its translation: CASRYQGPRDSPLHF. This rearrangement joins TRBV12-3 or TRBV12-4 to TRBJ1-6, with D possibly being TRBD1 (5 bases). CDR3 length: 15 amino acids. The V gene lost 6 bases and the J gene lost 8 bases, with 17 bases spanning the gap.